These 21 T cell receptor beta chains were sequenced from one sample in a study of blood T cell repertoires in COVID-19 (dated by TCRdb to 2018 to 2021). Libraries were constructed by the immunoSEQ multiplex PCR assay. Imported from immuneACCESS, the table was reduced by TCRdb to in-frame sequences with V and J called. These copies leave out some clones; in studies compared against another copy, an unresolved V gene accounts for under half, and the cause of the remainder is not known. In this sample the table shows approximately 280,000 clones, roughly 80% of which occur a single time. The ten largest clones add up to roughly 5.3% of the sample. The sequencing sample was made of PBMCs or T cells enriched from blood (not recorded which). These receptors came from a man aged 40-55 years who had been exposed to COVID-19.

The CDR3 loop reads CASRPGIGQGSNEQFF. The CDR3 DNA reads as TGTGCCAGTAGACCCGGGATTGGACAGGGATCGAATGAGCAGTTCTTC. The V and J genes are TRBV19 and TRBJ2-1; the match to TRBD1 covers 8 bases. The V gene's germline CDR1 is LNHDA and CDR2 SQIVND (reference sequence). The CDR3 length is 16 residues. With 6 bases clipped from V and 7 bases from J, the junction kept 14 bases outside the gene matches.

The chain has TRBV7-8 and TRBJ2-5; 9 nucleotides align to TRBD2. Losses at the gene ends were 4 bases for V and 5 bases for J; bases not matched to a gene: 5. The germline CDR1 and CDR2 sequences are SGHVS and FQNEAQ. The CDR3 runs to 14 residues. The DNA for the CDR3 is TGTGCCAGCAGCTCCTTGGCGGGAGGGGAGACCCAGTACTTC. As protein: CASSSLAGGETQYF.

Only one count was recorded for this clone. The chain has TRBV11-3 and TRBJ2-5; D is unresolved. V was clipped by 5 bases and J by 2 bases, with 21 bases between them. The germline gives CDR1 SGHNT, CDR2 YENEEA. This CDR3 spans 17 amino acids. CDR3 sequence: CASSPYGGSYTQETQYF. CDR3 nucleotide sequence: TGTGCCAGCAGCCCCTATGGCGGATCATATACGCAAGAGACCCAGTACTTC.

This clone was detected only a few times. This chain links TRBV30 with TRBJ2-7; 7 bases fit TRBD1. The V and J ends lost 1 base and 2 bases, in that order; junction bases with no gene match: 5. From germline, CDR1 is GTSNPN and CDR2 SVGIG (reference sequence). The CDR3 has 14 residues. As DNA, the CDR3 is TGTGCCTGGAGTGGGGGGACAGACCCCTACGAGCAGTACTTC. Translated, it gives CAWSGGTDPYEQYF.

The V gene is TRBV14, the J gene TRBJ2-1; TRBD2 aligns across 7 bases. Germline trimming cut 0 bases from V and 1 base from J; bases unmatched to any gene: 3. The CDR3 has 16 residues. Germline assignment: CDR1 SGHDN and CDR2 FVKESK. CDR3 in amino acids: CASSQEGTNSYNEQFF. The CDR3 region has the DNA TGTGCCAGCAGCCAAGAAGGGACTAATTCCTACAATGAGCAGTTCTTC.

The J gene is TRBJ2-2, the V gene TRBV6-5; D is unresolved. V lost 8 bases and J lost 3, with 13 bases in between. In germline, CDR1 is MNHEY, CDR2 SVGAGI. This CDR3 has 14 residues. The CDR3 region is CASGFDTYTGELFF. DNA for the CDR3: TGTGCCAGCGGTTTTGACACCTACACCGGGGAGCTGTTTTTT.

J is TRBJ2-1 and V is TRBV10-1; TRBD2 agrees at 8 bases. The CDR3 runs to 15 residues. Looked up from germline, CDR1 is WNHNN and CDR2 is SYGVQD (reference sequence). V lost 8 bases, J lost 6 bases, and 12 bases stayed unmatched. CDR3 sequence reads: CASGTSGGPRNEQFF. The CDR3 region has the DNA TGCGCCAGCGGGACGTCGGGAGGGCCGCGCAATGAGCAGTTCTTC.

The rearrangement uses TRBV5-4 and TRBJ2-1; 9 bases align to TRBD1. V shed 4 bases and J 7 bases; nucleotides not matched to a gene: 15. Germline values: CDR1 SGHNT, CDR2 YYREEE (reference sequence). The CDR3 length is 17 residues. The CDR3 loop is CASSQGSGTGKRNEQFF. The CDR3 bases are TGTGCCAGCAGCCAAGGTTCCGGGACAGGGAAAAGGAATGAGCAGTTCTTC.

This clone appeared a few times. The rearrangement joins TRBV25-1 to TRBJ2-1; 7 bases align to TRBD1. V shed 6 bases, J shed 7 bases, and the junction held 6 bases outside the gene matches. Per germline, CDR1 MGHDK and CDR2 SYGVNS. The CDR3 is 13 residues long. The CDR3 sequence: CASRTGMVNEQFF. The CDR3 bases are TGTGCCAGCAGGACAGGGATGGTGAATGAGCAGTTCTTC.

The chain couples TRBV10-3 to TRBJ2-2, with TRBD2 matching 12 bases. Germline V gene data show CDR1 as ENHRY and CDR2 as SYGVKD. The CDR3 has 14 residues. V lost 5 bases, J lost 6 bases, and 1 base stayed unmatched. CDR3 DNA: TGTGCCATCAGTCTAGCGGGAGGGCCCGGGGAGCTGTTTTTT. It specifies CAISLAGGPGELFF.

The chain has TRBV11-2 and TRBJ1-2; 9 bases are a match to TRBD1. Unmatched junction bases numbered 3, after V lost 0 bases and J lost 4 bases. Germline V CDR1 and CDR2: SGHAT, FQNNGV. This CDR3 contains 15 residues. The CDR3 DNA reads TGTGCCAGCAGCTTAGATTTGGGACAGGGCTATGGCTACACCTTC. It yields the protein CASSLDLGQGYGYTF.

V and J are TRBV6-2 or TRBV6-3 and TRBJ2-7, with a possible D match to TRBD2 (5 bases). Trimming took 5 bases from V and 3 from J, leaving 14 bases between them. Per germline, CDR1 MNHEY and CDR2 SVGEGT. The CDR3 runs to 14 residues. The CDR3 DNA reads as TGTGCCAGCAGTGACGTGACCCGGGGCTACGAGCAGTACTTC. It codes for CASSDVTRGYEQYF.

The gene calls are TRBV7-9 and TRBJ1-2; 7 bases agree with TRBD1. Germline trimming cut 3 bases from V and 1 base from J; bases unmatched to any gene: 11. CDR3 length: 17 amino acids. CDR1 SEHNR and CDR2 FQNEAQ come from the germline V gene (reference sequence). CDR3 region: CASSFDLGGTVNYGYTF. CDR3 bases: TGTGCCAGCAGCTTTGATTTGGGCGGGACAGTTAACTATGGCTACACCTTC.

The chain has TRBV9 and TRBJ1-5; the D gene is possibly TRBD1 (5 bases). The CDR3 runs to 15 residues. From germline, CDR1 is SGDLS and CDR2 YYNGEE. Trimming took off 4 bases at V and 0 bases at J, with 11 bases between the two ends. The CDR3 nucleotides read TGTGCCAGCAGCAGCCAGGGTCGTAGCAATCAGCCCCAGCATTTT. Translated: CASSSQGRSNQPQHF.

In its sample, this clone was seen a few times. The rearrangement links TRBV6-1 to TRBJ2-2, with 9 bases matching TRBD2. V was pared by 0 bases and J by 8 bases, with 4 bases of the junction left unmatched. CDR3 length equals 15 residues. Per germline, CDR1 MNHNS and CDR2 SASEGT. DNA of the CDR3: TGTGCCAGCAGTGAAGCCCGCGCGGGAGGGGGGGAGCTGTTTTTT. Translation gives CASSEARAGGGELFF.

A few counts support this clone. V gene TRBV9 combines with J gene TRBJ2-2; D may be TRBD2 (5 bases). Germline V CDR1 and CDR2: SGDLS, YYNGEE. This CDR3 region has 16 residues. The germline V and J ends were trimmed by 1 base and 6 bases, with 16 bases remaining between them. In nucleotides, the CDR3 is TGTGCCAGCAGCGTAAGGCCGCTAGAGGGTGCCGGGGAGCTGTTTTTT. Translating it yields CASSVRPLEGAGELFF. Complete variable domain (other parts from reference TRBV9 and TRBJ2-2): DSGVTQTPKHLITATGQRVTLRCSPRSGDLSVYWYQQSLDQGLQFLIQYYNGEERAKGNILERFSAQQFPDLHSELNLSSLELGDSALYFCASSVRPLEGAGELFFGEGSRLTVL.

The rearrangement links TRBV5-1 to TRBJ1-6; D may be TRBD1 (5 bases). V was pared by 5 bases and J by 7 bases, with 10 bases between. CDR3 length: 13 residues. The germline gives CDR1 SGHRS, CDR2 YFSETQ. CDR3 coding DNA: TGCGCCAGCAGACAGGATCCGAATTCACCCCTCCACTTT. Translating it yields CASRQDPNSPLHF. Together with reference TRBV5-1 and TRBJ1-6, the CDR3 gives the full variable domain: KAGVTQTPRYLIKTRGQQVTLSCSPISGHRSVSWYQQTPGQGLQFLFEYFSETQRNKGNFPGRFSGRQFSNSRSEMNVSTLELGDSALYLCASRQDPNSPLHFGNGTRLTVT.

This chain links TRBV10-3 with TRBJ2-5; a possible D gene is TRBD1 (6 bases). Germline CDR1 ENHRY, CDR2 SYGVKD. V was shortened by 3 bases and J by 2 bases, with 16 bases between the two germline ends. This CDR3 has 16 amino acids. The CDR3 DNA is TGTGCCATCAGTGACAGCAGGGGAGTAGGGCAAGAGACCCAGTACTTC. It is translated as CAISDSRGVGQETQYF.

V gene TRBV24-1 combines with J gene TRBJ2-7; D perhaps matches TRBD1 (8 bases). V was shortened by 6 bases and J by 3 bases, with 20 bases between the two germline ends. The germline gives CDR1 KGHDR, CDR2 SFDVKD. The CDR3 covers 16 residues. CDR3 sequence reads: CATSTPAYRGGYEQYF. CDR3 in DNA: TGTGCCACCAGTACCCCCGCCTACAGGGGGGGCTACGAGCAGTACTTC.

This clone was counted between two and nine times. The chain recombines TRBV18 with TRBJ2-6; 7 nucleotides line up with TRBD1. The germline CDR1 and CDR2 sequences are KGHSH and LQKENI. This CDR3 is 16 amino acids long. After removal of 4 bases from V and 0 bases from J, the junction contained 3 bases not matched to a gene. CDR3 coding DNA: TGTGCCAGCTCACGAGGGACAGACTCTGGGGCCAACGTCCTGACTTTC. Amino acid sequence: CASSRGTDSGANVLTF.

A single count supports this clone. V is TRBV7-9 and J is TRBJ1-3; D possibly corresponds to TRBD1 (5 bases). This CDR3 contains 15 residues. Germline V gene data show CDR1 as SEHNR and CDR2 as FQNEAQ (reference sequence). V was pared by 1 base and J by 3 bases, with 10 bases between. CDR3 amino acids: CASSLGRAIGNTIYF. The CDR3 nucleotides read TGTGCCAGCAGCTTAGGCAGGGCTATTGGAAACACCATATATTTT.